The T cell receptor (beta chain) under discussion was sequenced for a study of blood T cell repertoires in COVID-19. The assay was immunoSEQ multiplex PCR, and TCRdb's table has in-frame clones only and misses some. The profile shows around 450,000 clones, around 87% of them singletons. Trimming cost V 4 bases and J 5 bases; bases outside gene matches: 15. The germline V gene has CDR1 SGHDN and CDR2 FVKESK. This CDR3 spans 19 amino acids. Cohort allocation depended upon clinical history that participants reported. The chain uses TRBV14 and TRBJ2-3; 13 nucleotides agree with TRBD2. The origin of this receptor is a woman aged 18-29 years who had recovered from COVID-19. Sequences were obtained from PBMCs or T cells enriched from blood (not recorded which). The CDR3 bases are TGTGCCAGCAGCCCCCGACTAGCGGGGGGTCACAAGCCAGGAGATACGCAGTATTTT. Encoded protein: CASSPRLAGGHKPGDTQYF.